Listed here is a single TCR beta chain. The sample is drawn from a study of blood T cell repertoires in COVID-19. Overall study: COVID-19 samples, acute and convalescent, were from the United States, Italy and Spain. Sources were T cells, B-cell-depleted T cells, or PBMCs; the material itself was cDNA or gDNA.

Using immunoSEQ multiplex PCR, the repertoire was profiled, and TCRdb retains in-frame clones only, with some absent. The repertoire consists of about 310,000 clones, with roughly 89% occurring once and the leading ten covering roughly 1%. The J segment lost 5 bases and the V segment lost 6 bases, leaving 16 bases of the junction unmatched. The length of the CDR3 is 17 residues. Germline V gives CDR1 SGHNT, CDR2 YYREEE (reference sequence). The sequence was obtained from a woman aged 40 to 49 with COVID-19, enrolled during active disease. The material sequenced was peripheral blood. V is TRBV5-4 and J is TRBJ2-2; TRBD2 matches at 7 bases. This chain's CDR3 is CASNFKGTTSRTGELFF. The CDR3 region has the DNA TGTGCCAGCAACTTCAAGGGGACTACCTCACGGACCGGGGAGCTGTTTTTT.